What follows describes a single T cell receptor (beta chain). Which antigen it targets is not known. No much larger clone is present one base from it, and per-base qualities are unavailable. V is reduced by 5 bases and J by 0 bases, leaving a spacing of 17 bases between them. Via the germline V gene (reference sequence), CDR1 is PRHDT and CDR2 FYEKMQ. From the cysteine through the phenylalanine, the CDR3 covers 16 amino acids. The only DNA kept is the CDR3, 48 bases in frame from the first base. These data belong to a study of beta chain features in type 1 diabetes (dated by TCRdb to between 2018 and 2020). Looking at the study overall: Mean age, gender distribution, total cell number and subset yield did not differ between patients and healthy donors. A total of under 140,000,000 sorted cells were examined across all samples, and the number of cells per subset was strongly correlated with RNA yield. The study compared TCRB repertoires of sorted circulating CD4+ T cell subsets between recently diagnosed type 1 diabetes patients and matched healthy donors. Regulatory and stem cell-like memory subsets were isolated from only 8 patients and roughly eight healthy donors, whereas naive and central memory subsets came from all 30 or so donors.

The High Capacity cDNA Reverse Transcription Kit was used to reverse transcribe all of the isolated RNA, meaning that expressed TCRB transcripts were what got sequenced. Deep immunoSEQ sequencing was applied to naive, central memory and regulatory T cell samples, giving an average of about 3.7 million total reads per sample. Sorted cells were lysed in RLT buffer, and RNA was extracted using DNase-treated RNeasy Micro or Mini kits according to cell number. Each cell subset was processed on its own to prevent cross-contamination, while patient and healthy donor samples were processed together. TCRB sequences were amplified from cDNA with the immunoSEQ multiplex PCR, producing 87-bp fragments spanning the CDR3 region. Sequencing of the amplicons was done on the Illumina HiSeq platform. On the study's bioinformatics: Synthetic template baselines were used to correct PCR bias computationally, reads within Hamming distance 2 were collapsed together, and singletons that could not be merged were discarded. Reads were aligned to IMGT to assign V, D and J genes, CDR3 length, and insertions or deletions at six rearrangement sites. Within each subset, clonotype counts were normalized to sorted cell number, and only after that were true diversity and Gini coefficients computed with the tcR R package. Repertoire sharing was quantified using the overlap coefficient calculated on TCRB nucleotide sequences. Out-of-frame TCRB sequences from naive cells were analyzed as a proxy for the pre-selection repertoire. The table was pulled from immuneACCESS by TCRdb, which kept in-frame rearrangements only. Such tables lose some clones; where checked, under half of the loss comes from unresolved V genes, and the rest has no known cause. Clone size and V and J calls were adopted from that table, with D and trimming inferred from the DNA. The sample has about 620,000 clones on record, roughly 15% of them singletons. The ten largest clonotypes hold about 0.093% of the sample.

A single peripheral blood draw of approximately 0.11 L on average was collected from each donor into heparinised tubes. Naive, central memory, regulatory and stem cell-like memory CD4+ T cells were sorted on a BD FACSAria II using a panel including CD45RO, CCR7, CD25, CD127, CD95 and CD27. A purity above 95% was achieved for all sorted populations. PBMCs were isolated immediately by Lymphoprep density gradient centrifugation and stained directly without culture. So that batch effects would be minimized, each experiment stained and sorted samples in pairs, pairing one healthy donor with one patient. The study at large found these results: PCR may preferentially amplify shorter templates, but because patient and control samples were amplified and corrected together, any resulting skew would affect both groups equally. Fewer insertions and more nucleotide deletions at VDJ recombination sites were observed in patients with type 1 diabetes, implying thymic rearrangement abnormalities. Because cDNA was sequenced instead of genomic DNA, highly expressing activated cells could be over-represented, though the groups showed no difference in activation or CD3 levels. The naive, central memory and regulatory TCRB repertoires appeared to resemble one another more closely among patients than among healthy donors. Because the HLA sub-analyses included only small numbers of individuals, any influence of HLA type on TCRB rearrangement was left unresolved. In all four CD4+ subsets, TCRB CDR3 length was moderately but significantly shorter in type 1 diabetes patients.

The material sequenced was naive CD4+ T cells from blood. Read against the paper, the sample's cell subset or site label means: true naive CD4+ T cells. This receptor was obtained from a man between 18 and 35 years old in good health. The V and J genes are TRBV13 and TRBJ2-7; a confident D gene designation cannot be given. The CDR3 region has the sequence CASSPQVADSSYEQYF. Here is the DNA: TGTGCCAGCAGCCCCCAAGTTGCGGATAGCTCCTACGAGCAGTACTTC.